Listed here are 26 T cell receptor beta chains from one sample, sequenced in a study of blood T cell repertoires in COVID-19. TCRdb keeps only in-frame clones here, not all; method: immunoSEQ multiplex PCR. The sample has about 48,000 clones, 65% to 90% seen once. Sequencing was done on a sample of peripheral blood. Receptor source: a woman of 80 years or more with COVID-19, enrolled during active disease.

The V gene is TRBV6-4, the J gene TRBJ2-7; TRBD2 is a possible D gene (5 bases). The CDR3 covers 13 residues. V gave up 3 bases and J gave up 3 bases, with 9 bases separating them. From germline, CDR1 is MRHNA and CDR2 SNTAGT. The CDR3, as DNA: TGTGCCAGCAGTGAACAACGGGGCTACGAGCAGTACTTC. It translates to CASSEQRGYEQYF.

The genes are TRBV6-1 and TRBJ1-1, with D possibly being TRBD1 (5 bases). The V gene lost 4 bases and the J gene lost 0 bases, with 21 bases spanning the gap. The CDR3 is 18 amino acids. The V gene's germline CDR1 is MNHNS and CDR2 SASEGT. CDR3 amino acids: CASSVRVTNRKMNTEAFF. The CDR3 DNA reads as TGTGCCAGCAGTGTTAGGGTGACAAACAGGAAGATGAACACTGAAGCTTTCTTT.

The chain employs TRBV7-9 and TRBJ1-2; TRBD1 agrees at 7 bases. V lost 4 bases to trimming and J lost 6 bases; unmatched junction nucleotides: 20. The CDR3 consists of 18 residues. CDR1 is SEHNR and CDR2 is FQNEAQ in the germline V gene (reference sequence). CDR3 region: CASSSVLRRRQGRDGYTF. The CDR3 bases are TGTGCCAGCAGCTCAGTATTACGACGTCGACAGGGTAGAGATGGCTACACCTTC.

CDR3 amino acids: CATSSPGQVYEQYF. CDR3 nucleotide sequence: TGTGCCACCAGCTCACCGGGACAGGTCTACGAGCAGTACTTC. The rearrangement links TRBV15 to TRBJ2-7; 8 bases agree with TRBD1. The length of the CDR3 is 14 residues. With V trimmed by 5 bases and J by 3 bases, 6 bases remained unmatched. Germline CDR1 reads LNHNV; CDR2 reads YYDKDF (reference sequence).

This clone was seen a single time. The rearrangement links TRBV18 to TRBJ2-7, with 7 bases matching TRBD1. Germline V gene sequence: CDR1 KGHSH, CDR2 LQKENI. This CDR3 is built from 16 residues. With 0 bases clipped from V and 7 bases from J, the junction kept 12 bases outside the gene matches. The CDR3 loop reads CASSPPRAPGGGEQYF. CDR3 DNA sequence: TGTGCCAGCTCACCACCGAGGGCCCCAGGGGGTGGTGAGCAGTACTTC.

CDR3 in DNA: TGTGCCAGCAGGCTATCGCAGGGGGCGGGTGGCTACACCTTC. This gives the protein CASRLSQGAGGYTF. This sequence joins TRBV2 and TRBJ1-2, with 8 bases identical to TRBD1. Trimming took 6 bases from V and 7 from J; bases not matched to a gene: 10. The CDR3 sequence is 14 residues long. Germline V gene sequence: CDR1 SNHLY, CDR2 FYNNEI.

This chain links TRBV29-1 with TRBJ2-5; tentative D call: TRBD2 (7 bases). This CDR3 has 13 amino acids. CDR1 SQVTM and CDR2 ANQGSEA come from the germline V gene. The germline V and J ends were trimmed by 4 bases and 4 bases, with 13 bases remaining between them. CDR3 bases: TGCAGCGTTGTGGGGGGAGGGGGAGAGACCCAGTACTTC. Its translation is CSVVGGGGETQYF.

As for this clone: A junction boundary mismatches the germline segment, possibly from a read error. The chain uses TRBV2 and TRBJ2-7; weak D call: TRBD2 (6 bases). The germline gives CDR1 SNHLY, CDR2 FYNNEI. The CDR3 runs 11 residues. The CDR3 DNA follows: TGTGCCAGCACCAGGGAGGATAGAAGGGACTTC. Translating gives CASTREDRRDF.

This chain links TRBV5-1 with TRBJ1-5; 7 bases agree with TRBD1. The trim removed 0 bases at V and 6 bases at J, leaving 3 bases unmatched. This CDR3 spans 14 amino acids. Germline loops: CDR1 SGHRS, CDR2 YFSETQ. The CDR3 is CASSLAGGTQPQHF. The CDR3 DNA is TGCGCCAGCAGCTTGGCAGGGGGGACTCAGCCCCAGCATTTT.

The chain has TRBV18 and TRBJ2-5, with TRBD2 identical over 7 bases. CDR1 is KGHSH and CDR2 is LQKENI in the germline V gene. After removal of 3 bases from V and 3 bases from J, the junction contained 10 bases not matched to a gene. The CDR3 runs to 16 residues. The CDR3 coding sequence is TGTGCCAGCTCACCGGGATCTCCAGCGGGGAAAGAGACCCAGTACTTC. Translation gives CASSPGSPAGKETQYF.

This rearrangement joins TRBV28 to TRBJ1-4; a weak D match, TRBD1 (5 bases). The ends were cut back, 6 bases at V and 7 bases at J, with 12 bases in the middle. The germline V gene encodes CDR1 MDHEN and CDR2 SYDVKM. The CDR3 is 13 amino acids. The CDR3 spells CASRGGAGEKLFF. The DNA for the CDR3 is TGTGCCAGCAGAGGCGGGGCGGGTGAAAAACTGTTTTTT. The full variable domain, completed using reference TRBV28 and TRBJ1-4, is DVKVTQSSRYLVKRTGEKVFLECVQDMDHENMFWYRQDPGLGLRLIYFSYDVKMKEKGDIPEGYSVSREKKERFSLILESASTNQTSMYLCASRGGAGEKLFFGSGTQLSVL.

This clone was detected only a few times. The V gene is TRBV6-2 or TRBV6-3, the J gene TRBJ1-6, with D possibly being TRBD1 (6 bases). Per the germline V gene, CDR1 is MNHEY and CDR2 is SVGEGT. The V and J ends lost 1 base and 5 bases respectively, with 27 bases between them. The CDR3 has 21 amino acids. The CDR3 bases are TGTGCCAGCAGTTACTTGGTCGAGTTGTGGACTGTTGACAGGAATAATTCACCCCTCCACTTT. Protein product: CASSYLVELWTVDRNNSPLHF.

The chain links TRBV29-1 to TRBJ2-7, with 11 bases lining up with TRBD2. Looked up from germline, CDR1 is SQVTM and CDR2 is ANQGSEA. V lost 3 bases and J lost 0; bases outside the gene matches: 7. This CDR3 region has 16 residues. CDR3 in DNA: TGCAGCGTTGATGGTTTTGGGACTAGCGGCTCCTACGAGCAGTACTTC. Protein product: CSVDGFGTSGSYEQYF.

The rearrangement joins TRBV9 to TRBJ2-1; possible D gene TRBD1, 6 bases. This CDR3 is built from 17 residues. Germline loops: CDR1 SGDLS, CDR2 YYNGEE. Trimming removed 0 bases at V and 7 bases at J, with 20 bases between. The CDR3 region is CASSVASGTSGQNEQFF. The CDR3 nucleotides are TGTGCCAGCAGCGTAGCTTCAGGGACATCTGGGCAAAATGAGCAGTTCTTC.

The rearrangement joins TRBV7-8 to TRBJ1-6, with TRBD1 matching 8 bases. V trimming: 10 bases; J trimming: 7 bases; junction bases outside the gene matches: 6. Germline V gene sequence: CDR1 SGHVS, CDR2 FQNEAQ. There are 13 residues in the CDR3. DNA for the CDR3: TGTGCCACACTCCGGGACAGGAATTCACCCCTCCACTTT. Translation: CATLRDRNSPLHF.

V gene TRBV6-6 combines with J gene TRBJ1-2, with a possible D match to TRBD1 (6 bases). The germline gives CDR1 MNHNY, CDR2 SVGAGI (reference sequence). The length of the CDR3 is 12 residues. Trimming removed 4 bases from V and 8 bases from J, with 11 bases in between. The CDR3 coding sequence is TGTGCCAGCAGTTTAGGGGGAAGCGGCTACACCTTC. Protein product: CASSLGGSGYTF.

This clone was detected a few times. The gene calls are TRBV7-2 and TRBJ1-1, with D tentatively TRBD1 (5 bases). The CDR3 runs to 15 residues. Germline V gene data show CDR1 as SGHTA and CDR2 as FQGNSA. V was trimmed by 0 bases and J by 4 bases, leaving 12 bases between them. The CDR3 protein is CASSLARGGGTEAFF. The CDR3 DNA is TGTGCCAGCAGCTTAGCGCGCGGGGGAGGCACTGAAGCTTTCTTT.

The rearrangement links TRBV18 to TRBJ2-1; 10 bases are a match to TRBD1. The V gene end was trimmed by 3 bases and the J gene end by 3 bases; junction bases not matched to a gene: 14. The CDR3 consists of 19 residues. CDR1 KGHSH and CDR2 LQKENI come from the germline V gene. In DNA, the CDR3 is TGTGCCAGCTCACCCCTCATCCGGACAGGGGGAAGCAGCTACAATGAGCAGTTCTTC. Protein product: CASSPLIRTGGSSYNEQFF.

This clone was observed a single time. The V gene is TRBV9, the J gene TRBJ1-6, with D uncertain. Per the germline V gene, CDR1 is SGDLS and CDR2 is YYNGEE. CDR3 length equals 15 residues. V lost 0 bases and J lost 1, with 5 bases in between. The CDR3 DNA reads as TGTGCCAGCAGCGTAGGGCGGTCCTATAATTCACCCCTCCACTTT. Its protein product is CASSVGRSYNSPLHF.

The gene calls are TRBV3-1 (or the pseudogene TRBV3-2) and TRBJ2-1, with 10 bases identical to TRBD2. V gave up 0 bases and J gave up 2 bases; unmatched junction bases: 10. The germline V gene has CDR1 LGHDT and CDR2 YNNKEL (reference sequence). The length of the CDR3 is 19 residues. The CDR3 region has the DNA TGTGCCAGCAGCCAAGATCTCTCTAGCGGGAGTTTCCCCTACAATGAGCAGTTCTTC. It yields the protein CASSQDLSSGSFPYNEQFF.

The chain links TRBV3-1 (or the pseudogene TRBV3-2) to TRBJ1-2, with D possibly matching TRBD1 (6 bases). The germline CDR1 and CDR2 sequences are LGHDT and YNNKEL (reference sequence). Trimming removed 1 base from V and 9 bases from J, with 9 bases in between. The CDR3 is made up of 12 amino acids. The CDR3 DNA sequence: TGTGCCAGCAGCCAAGGGGGGCGTAGCTACACCTTC. It translates to CASSQGGRSYTF.

This clone was detected only a few times. This sequence joins TRBV5-4 and TRBJ2-5, with 8 bases identical to TRBD2. This CDR3 is 15 amino acids long. With V trimmed by 4 bases and J by 3 bases, 8 bases remained unmatched. Germline CDR1 and CDR2: SGHNT and YYREEE (reference sequence). The CDR3 is CASSRAGAHEETQYF. The CDR3 region has the DNA TGTGCCAGCAGCCGAGCGGGGGCGCATGAAGAGACCCAGTACTTC.

The rearrangement links TRBV5-6 to TRBJ1-1; no definite D call. V lost 1 base, J lost 1 base, and 14 bases lay in between. Germline V lookup: CDR1 SGHDT, CDR2 YYEEEE. The CDR3 loop spans 16 amino acids. DNA for the CDR3: TGTGCCAGCAGCTTGTGGTTTTACAATTCGAACACTGAAGCTTTCTTT. The encoded protein is CASSLWFYNSNTEAFF.

This clone was seen a single time. This sequence joins TRBV9 and TRBJ2-7, with 12 bases aligning to TRBD2. The CDR3 runs 15 residues. The ends lost 3 bases at V and 6 bases at J; junction bases unmatched: 7. The germline V gene encodes CDR1 SGDLS and CDR2 YYNGEE. CDR3 sequence (DNA): TGTGCCAGCAGCGCGCTAGCGGGGGGGCGGGGCGAGCAGTACTTC. It is translated as CASSALAGGRGEQYF.

The CDR3 DNA is TGTGCCAGTAGGAATGACAGGGATCAGCCCCAGCATTTT. Its translation is CASRNDRDQPQHF. The V gene is TRBV19, the J gene TRBJ1-5; 7 bases map to TRBD1. The CDR3 consists of 13 residues. Trimming at V came to 6 bases and at J to 5 bases, leaving 4 bases not matched to a gene. In germline, CDR1 is LNHDA, CDR2 SQIVND (reference sequence). The full variable domain, its missing parts supplied by reference TRBV19 and TRBJ1-5, is DGGITQSPKYLFRKEGQNVTLSCEQNLNHDAMYWYRQDPGQGLRLIYYSQIVNDFQKGDIAEGYSVSREKKESFPLTVTSAQKNPTAFYLCASRNDRDQPQHFGDGTRLSIL.

Remarks on this clone: Different DNA sequences within this sample yield the same CDR3. The rearrangement joins TRBV18 to TRBJ2-3, with D possibly TRBD2 on 5 matching bases. Germline V gene sequence: CDR1 KGHSH, CDR2 LQKENI. V lost 2 bases and J lost 2, with 8 bases in between. There are 14 residues in the CDR3. The CDR3, as DNA: TGTGCCAGCTCACCAGGACTGCCCACAGATACGCAGTATTTT. This encodes CASSPGLPTDTQYF.